The sequence of this T cell receptor beta chain was determined in a study of cytomegalovirus exposure and HLA in healthy donors. Findings of the study overall: A few chains linked to CMV were shown in vitro to be specific for CMV antigens.

Only in-frame clones appear in the TCRdb table, and some are missing; sequencing was by immunoSEQ multiplex PCR. The table records a few hundred thousand clones, roughly 90% of them present only once. This clone was seen just once. Its antigen is undetermined. Sequenced material: PBMCs. This receptor was obtained from a woman aged 18-30 years in good health and CMV-seronegative.

In nucleotides, the CDR3 is TGTGCCAGCAGCTTATACAGGGAAACTGAAGCTTTCTTT. This gives the protein CASSLYRETEAFF. The chain links TRBV7-2 to TRBJ1-1; possibly TRBD1 for D (6 bases). This CDR3 region has 13 residues. The V and J ends lost 2 bases and 5 bases respectively, with 9 bases between them. In germline, CDR1 is SGHTA, CDR2 FQGNSA.